The rows below give T cell receptor beta chains drawn from one sample of a study of blood T cells in healthy people across ages. Each CDR3 protein is one row after TCRdb ran MiXCR on the 5' RACE reads. The sample consists of 600,000 to 850,000 distinct CDR3 sequences, 40% to 45% of them appearing once. Specimen: blood. The receptors were sampled from a woman aged 60-75 years in good health. Each CDR3 is given with its conserved first and last residue. D genes are given only for firm matches. Size tells how often a clone was seen (once, few, many) or the class of an expanded clone, and some rows leave it out.

clone_size: few; j_call: TRBJ2-1; v_call: TRBV6-2/TRBV6-3; d_call: -; cdr3_nt: TGTGCCAGCAGCTTCGACAGACCCCCCGATGAGCAGTTCTTC; cdr3_aa: CASSFDRPPDEQFF
clone_size: -; j_call: TRBJ1-1; v_call: TRBV29-1; d_call: -; cdr3_nt: TGCAGCGGGAAGCTAGAACCAAACACTGAAGCTTTCTTT; cdr3_aa: CSGKLEPNTEAFF
clone_size: few; j_call: TRBJ2-7; v_call: TRBV25-1; d_call: TRBD1; cdr3_nt: TGTGCCAGCAGTCGGACAGGGGTTCACGAGCAGTACTTC; cdr3_aa: CASSRTGVHEQYF
clone_size: few; j_call: TRBJ1-2; v_call: TRBV5-8; d_call: TRBD1; cdr3_nt: TGTGCCAGCAGCTTGGGACAGGGCGACTATGGCTACACCTTC; cdr3_aa: CASSLGQGDYGYTF
clone_size: -; j_call: TRBJ2-3; v_call: TRBV21-1; d_call: -; cdr3_nt: TGTGCCAGCAGCAAGTCCTTACCACTAGCGAGGGACACAGATACGCAGTATTTT; cdr3_aa: CASSKSLPLARDTDTQYF
clone_size: few; j_call: TRBJ1-1; v_call: TRBV7-3; d_call: -; cdr3_nt: TGTGCCAGCAGCTTAGAGGCACAGGGCACAACTGAAGCTTTCTTT; cdr3_aa: CASSLEAQGTTEAFF
clone_size: few; j_call: TRBJ1-1; v_call: TRBV2; d_call: -; cdr3_nt: TGTGCCAGCATGCCGGGGGGGGTGAACACTGAAGCTTTCTTT; cdr3_aa: CASMPGGVNTEAFF
clone_size: -; j_call: TRBJ2-1; v_call: TRBV28; d_call: TRBD2; cdr3_nt: TGTGCCAGCAGTTCGCTACTAGCGGGAGAGTACAATGAGCAGTTCTTC; cdr3_aa: CASSSLLAGEYNEQFF
clone_size: few; j_call: TRBJ1-2; v_call: TRBV10-3; d_call: -; cdr3_nt: TGTGCCATCACCGAAGGGGTCTATGGCTACACCTTC; cdr3_aa: CAITEGVYGYTF
clone_size: -; j_call: TRBJ1-2; v_call: TRBV7-2; d_call: -; cdr3_nt: TGTGCCAGCGATTCGGGGCCGGGAGGCTACACCTTC; cdr3_aa: CASDSGPGGYTF
clone_size: -; j_call: TRBJ2-7; v_call: TRBV20-1; d_call: TRBD2; cdr3_nt: TGCAGTGCTAGAAAGCGGGGGAGCTCCTACAATGAGCAGTACTTC; cdr3_aa: CSARKRGSSYNEQYF
clone_size: -; j_call: TRBJ2-7; v_call: TRBV15; d_call: -; cdr3_nt: TGTGCCACCAGCAGAGAAGGACTTGTCGACAATGAGCAGTACTTC; cdr3_aa: CATSREGLVDNEQYF
clone_size: -; j_call: TRBJ2-7; v_call: TRBV20-1; d_call: -; cdr3_nt: TGCAGTGCTAGAGTCGGACTTCTCTACGAGCAGTACTTC; cdr3_aa: CSARVGLLYEQYF
clone_size: few; j_call: TRBJ1-5; v_call: TRBV7-2; d_call: -; cdr3_nt: TGTGCCAGCAGCTTAGAATCGGGAGGGGTTAATCAGCCCCAGCATTTT; cdr3_aa: CASSLESGGVNQPQHF
clone_size: -; j_call: TRBJ2-1; v_call: TRBV20-1; d_call: -; cdr3_nt: TGCAGTGCTAGCGGGGGGCCGGGAAATGAGCAGTTCTTC; cdr3_aa: CSASGGPGNEQFF
clone_size: -; j_call: TRBJ2-7; v_call: TRBV30; d_call: -; cdr3_nt: TGTGCCTGGAGTGCCGACACCCCCTACGAGCAGTACTTC; cdr3_aa: CAWSADTPYEQYF
clone_size: -; j_call: TRBJ1-2; v_call: TRBV2; d_call: TRBD1; cdr3_nt: TGTGCCAGCAGTGACGGGACAGGGGGCGACTATGGCTACACCTTC; cdr3_aa: CASSDGTGGDYGYTF
clone_size: few; j_call: TRBJ1-5; v_call: TRBV20-1; d_call: -; cdr3_nt: TGCAGTGCTAGTGCAGGTGGGATTCAGCCCCAGCATTTT; cdr3_aa: CSASAGGIQPQHF
clone_size: -; j_call: TRBJ2-1; v_call: TRBV30; d_call: -; cdr3_nt: TGTGCCTGGAGTGGAGGTACTAGCTCCTACAATGAGCAGTTCTTC; cdr3_aa: CAWSGGTSSYNEQFF
clone_size: -; j_call: TRBJ2-7; v_call: TRBV20-1; d_call: -; cdr3_nt: TGCAGCCGAGCGGAAGCGGGCCGCAACAATGAGCAGTACTTC; cdr3_aa: CSRAEAGRNNEQYF
clone_size: -; j_call: TRBJ2-7; v_call: TRBV28; d_call: -; cdr3_nt: TGTGCCAGCAGTTTCTCGTCCGGGACGGTCTCCTACGAGCAGTACTTC; cdr3_aa: CASSFSSGTVSYEQYF
clone_size: -; j_call: TRBJ1-1; v_call: TRBV18; d_call: TRBD1; cdr3_nt: TGTGCCAGCTCACCAGGCAGGGGGGACACTGAAGCTTTCTTT; cdr3_aa: CASSPGRGDTEAFF
clone_size: few; j_call: TRBJ1-5; v_call: TRBV7-2; d_call: -; cdr3_nt: TGTGCCAGCAGCTTGGGCAGGGGAGCGGTCAATCAGCCCCAGCATTTT; cdr3_aa: CASSLGRGAVNQPQHF
clone_size: few; j_call: TRBJ2-3; v_call: TRBV6-2/TRBV6-3; d_call: TRBD2; cdr3_nt: TGTGCCAGCAGTTTCCTAGCGGGAGGGCCTGAGAAAGATACGCAGTATTTT; cdr3_aa: CASSFLAGGPEKDTQYF
clone_size: few; j_call: TRBJ2-5; v_call: TRBV7-8; d_call: TRBD1; cdr3_nt: TGTGCCAGCAACCATAACAGGGGGCAAGGGACCCAGTACTTC; cdr3_aa: CASNHNRGQGTQYF
clone_size: -; j_call: TRBJ2-5; v_call: TRBV4-2; d_call: TRBD1; cdr3_nt: TGTGCCAGCAGCCTGATGGACAGGGGTAAGAATGAGCAGTACTTC; cdr3_aa: CASSLMDRGKNEQYF
clone_size: -; j_call: TRBJ2-1; v_call: TRBV20-1; d_call: TRBD2; cdr3_nt: TGCAGTGCAAACCTAGGACTAGCGGACAATGAGCAGTTCTTC; cdr3_aa: CSANLGLADNEQFF
clone_size: few; j_call: TRBJ2-7; v_call: TRBV20-1; d_call: TRBD2; cdr3_nt: TGCAGTGCCTACGGGACTAGCGGGACCCAGAGCTCCTACGAGCAGTACTTC; cdr3_aa: CSAYGTSGTQSSYEQYF
clone_size: few; j_call: TRBJ1-1; v_call: TRBV6-5; d_call: TRBD1; cdr3_nt: TGTGCCAGCAAAAGGACAGGGAAGGCTGAAGCTTTCTTT; cdr3_aa: CASKRTGKAEAFF
clone_size: -; j_call: TRBJ2-3; v_call: TRBV28; d_call: TRBD1; cdr3_nt: TGTGCCAGCAGTTCCGGACAGGGGGCTGGAGATACGCAGTATTTT; cdr3_aa: CASSSGQGAGDTQYF
clone_size: few; j_call: TRBJ1-5; v_call: TRBV29-1; d_call: -; cdr3_nt: TGCAGCGGCTCCGGGGGCCGCAATCAGCCCCAGCATTTT; cdr3_aa: CSGSGGRNQPQHF
clone_size: -; j_call: TRBJ2-5; v_call: TRBV20-1; d_call: -; cdr3_nt: TGCAGTGCTATCGGCAAGGGCCAAGAGACCCAGTACTTC; cdr3_aa: CSAIGKGQETQYF
clone_size: -; j_call: TRBJ2-7; v_call: TRBV20-1; d_call: -; cdr3_nt: TGCAGTGCTAGAATCCGGTACGAGCAGTACTTC; cdr3_aa: CSARIRYEQYF
clone_size: few; j_call: TRBJ2-1; v_call: TRBV3-1; d_call: TRBD2; cdr3_nt: TGTGCCAGCAGCCAAGGAGGACTAGCGGGGTGGGATGAGCAGTTCTTC; cdr3_aa: CASSQGGLAGWDEQFF
clone_size: -; j_call: TRBJ1-2; v_call: TRBV7-6; d_call: -; cdr3_nt: TGTGCCAGCAGCTCCGGACGGGAAAACTATGGCTACACCTTC; cdr3_aa: CASSSGRENYGYTF
clone_size: -; j_call: TRBJ2-3; v_call: TRBV20-1; d_call: TRBD2; cdr3_nt: TGCAGTGCCAACCCCCCTGAAGCGGGAGTCCGGGATACGCAGTATTTT; cdr3_aa: CSANPPEAGVRDTQYF
clone_size: -; j_call: TRBJ2-4; v_call: TRBV10-3; d_call: TRBD1; cdr3_nt: TGTGCCATCAGTGAGTCGGGGGACAGGGTTTTAAAGCAGTACTTC; cdr3_aa: CAISESGDRVLKQYF
clone_size: many; j_call: TRBJ2-7; v_call: TRBV7-6; d_call: -; cdr3_nt: TGTGCCAGCAGGTTACCTATCCGGGACTCAGGGAGTTACGAGCAGTACTTC; cdr3_aa: CASRLPIRDSGSYEQYF
clone_size: few; j_call: TRBJ2-7; v_call: TRBV12-3/TRBV12-4; d_call: -; cdr3_nt: TGTGCCAGCAGGGGGGGCCCCGGGAACAAAAGCTACGAGCAGTACTTC; cdr3_aa: CASRGGPGNKSYEQYF
clone_size: -; j_call: TRBJ2-7; v_call: TRBV20-1; d_call: TRBD1; cdr3_nt: TGCAGTGCCCCAAGGACAGGGGCCTACGAGCAGTACTTC; cdr3_aa: CSAPRTGAYEQYF
clone_size: -; j_call: TRBJ1-2; v_call: TRBV12-3/TRBV12-4; d_call: TRBD1; cdr3_nt: TGTGCCAGCAGTCCCGGACAGGGCCTCTATTCTGGCTACACCTTC; cdr3_aa: CASSPGQGLYSGYTF
clone_size: few; j_call: TRBJ2-7; v_call: TRBV20-1; d_call: TRBD1; cdr3_nt: TGCAGTGCCCACAGGGGTGGAGAGCAGTACTTC; cdr3_aa: CSAHRGGEQYF
clone_size: -; j_call: TRBJ2-7; v_call: TRBV20-1; d_call: -; cdr3_nt: TGCAGTGCTAGAGATTCGACTTTCTCCTACGAGCAGTACTTC; cdr3_aa: CSARDSTFSYEQYF
clone_size: many; j_call: TRBJ2-5; v_call: TRBV5-6; d_call: -; cdr3_nt: TGTGCCAGCAGCGTCGGGGTGGAGACCCAGTACTTC; cdr3_aa: CASSVGVETQYF
clone_size: -; j_call: TRBJ1-2; v_call: TRBV30; d_call: -; cdr3_nt: TGTGCCTGGAGTGTTTCCGGCTATGGCTACACCTTC; cdr3_aa: CAWSVSGYGYTF
clone_size: many; j_call: TRBJ2-7; v_call: TRBV6-1; d_call: TRBD1; cdr3_nt: TGTGCCAGCAGGGACAGGAGCTCCTACGAGCAGTACTTC; cdr3_aa: CASRDRSSYEQYF